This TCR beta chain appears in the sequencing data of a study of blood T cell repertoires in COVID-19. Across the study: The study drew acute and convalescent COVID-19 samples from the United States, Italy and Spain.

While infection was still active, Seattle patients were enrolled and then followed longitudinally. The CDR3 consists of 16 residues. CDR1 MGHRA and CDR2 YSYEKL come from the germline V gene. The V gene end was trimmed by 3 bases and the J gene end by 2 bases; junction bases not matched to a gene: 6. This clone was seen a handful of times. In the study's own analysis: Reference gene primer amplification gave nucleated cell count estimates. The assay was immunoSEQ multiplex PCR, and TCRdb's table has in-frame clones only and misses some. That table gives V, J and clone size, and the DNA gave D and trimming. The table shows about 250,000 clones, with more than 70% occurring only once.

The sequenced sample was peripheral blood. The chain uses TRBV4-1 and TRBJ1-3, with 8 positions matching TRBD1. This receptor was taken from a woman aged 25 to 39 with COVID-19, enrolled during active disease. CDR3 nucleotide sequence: TGCGCCAGCAGCCACAATACGGACAGGGCTGGAAACACCATATATTTT. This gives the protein CASSHNTDRAGNTIYF.